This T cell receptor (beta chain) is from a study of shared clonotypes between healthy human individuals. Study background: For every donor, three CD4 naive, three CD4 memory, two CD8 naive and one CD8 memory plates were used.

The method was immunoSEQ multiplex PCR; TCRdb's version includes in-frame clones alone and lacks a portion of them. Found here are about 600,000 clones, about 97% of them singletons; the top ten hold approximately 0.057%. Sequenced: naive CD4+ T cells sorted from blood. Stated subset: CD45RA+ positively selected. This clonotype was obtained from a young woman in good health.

The CDR3 region has the DNA TGTGCCACCTCACTGGTCGGACAGGGTCAAAAACTGTTTTTT. Its protein is CATSLVGQGQKLFF. V gene TRBV15 combines with J gene TRBJ1-4; 8 nucleotides align to TRBD1. J lost 9 bases, V lost 8 bases, and 11 bases had no gene match. The CDR3 loop spans 14 amino acids. Germline assignment: CDR1 LNHNV and CDR2 YYDKDF (reference sequence).